Listed here are 12 T cell receptor beta chains from one sample, sequenced in a study of cytomegalovirus exposure and HLA in healthy donors. The PCR was carried out with 60 Vbeta primers and 13 Jbeta primers. Clones were read by immunoSEQ multiplex PCR, and TCRdb kept only the in-frame ones, dropping some. The sample lists around 140,000 clones, 77% occurring once. The sequenced sample consisted of PBMCs. These receptors originate from a male donor in good health and CMV-seropositive.

V usage is TRBV5-1 and J usage is TRBJ1-1, with 8 bases identical to TRBD1. The CDR3 has 14 amino acids. The germline V gene has CDR1 SGHRS and CDR2 YFSETQ. V lost 4 bases, J lost 4 bases, and 6 bases stayed unmatched. For the CDR3, the DNA is TGCGCCAGCAGCCTCTCGACAGGGGTCACTGAAGCTTTCTTT. Its translation: CASSLSTGVTEAFF.

The chain carries TRBV7-2 and TRBJ2-7; possibly TRBD1 for D (5 bases). Germline loops: CDR1 SGHTA, CDR2 FQGNSA. Trimming cost V 3 bases and J 2 bases, with 11 bases left between them. The CDR3 is 14 amino acids. The CDR3 here is CASSFVSGPYEQYF. Written as DNA, the CDR3 is TGTGCCAGCAGCTTTGTGTCAGGGCCCTACGAGCAGTACTTC.

This clone was observed a few times. The chain employs TRBV7-6 and TRBJ2-1, with a tentative D call TRBD2 (6 bases). CDR3 length equals 16 residues. Trimming shortened V by 1 base and J by 6 bases, and 16 bases separated the two germline ends. CDR1 is SGHVS, CDR2 FNYEAQ, per germline. CDR3 coding DNA: TGTGCCAGCAGCTTAGTCCTCGGCGGGGTGAGCAATGAGCAGTTCTTC. Its protein product is CASSLVLGGVSNEQFF.

The chain combines TRBV28 with TRBJ2-5; unclear D gene. The CDR3 sequence is 11 residues long. CDR1 is MDHEN and CDR2 is SYDVKM in the germline V gene. V lost 7 bases and J lost 6, with 9 bases in between. The CDR3 coding sequence is TGTGCCAGCAACGCGCTTAAGACCCAGTACTTC. Amino acids: CASNALKTQYF.

The chain links TRBV2 to TRBJ2-2, with D perhaps TRBD2 (7 bases). CDR3 length equals 16 residues. Germline-derived CDR1 and CDR2 are SNHLY and FYNNEI. Trimming took off 0 bases at V and 5 bases at J, with 13 bases between the two ends. In DNA, the CDR3 is TGTGCCAGCAGTGAAGCAGGGGGGGACTGGACCGGGGAGCTGTTTTTT. This gives the protein CASSEAGGDWTGELFF.

The chain has TRBV25-1 and TRBJ2-1; 9 bases agree with TRBD1. Germline V lookup: CDR1 MGHDK, CDR2 SYGVNS. The V and J ends lost 1 base and 6 bases, in that order; junction bases with no gene match: 10. This CDR3 comprises 17 residues. The CDR3 nucleotides are TGTGCCAGCAGTGAATTGGCGGGGACAGGGCTAAGCAATGAGCAGTTCTTC. It specifies CASSELAGTGLSNEQFF.

Points on this clone: At one boundary the junction diverges from the germline segment, which might be a read error. This chain connects TRBV7-9 to TRBJ1-3; D is possibly TRBD1 (5 bases). CDR1 and CDR2 (germline): SEHNR, FQNEAQ (reference sequence). CDR3 size: 13 residues. The CDR3 coding sequence is TGTTCCAGCAGCTCGGACAAGGGAAACACCATATATTTT. Translated: CSSSSDKGNTIYF.

CDR3 sequence: CASSMGGGGAGETQYF. In DNA form, the CDR3 reads TGTGCCAGTAGTATGGGGGGAGGGGGGGCGGGAGAGACCCAGTACTTC. V is TRBV19 and J is TRBJ2-5, with D perhaps matching TRBD2 (7 bases). From germline, CDR1 is LNHDA and CDR2 SQIVND (reference sequence). CDR3 length: 16 residues. V lost 3 bases and J lost 4, with 18 bases in between.

V gene TRBV6-1 combines with J gene TRBJ1-6; D call uncertain. The germline CDR1 and CDR2 sequences are MNHNS and SASEGT. The CDR3 consists of 13 residues. V dropped 8 bases and J dropped 9 bases, with 14 bases sitting between them. CDR3 sequence: CASDAGGSSPLHF. CDR3 coding DNA: TGTGCCAGCGATGCCGGAGGTTCTTCACCCCTCCACTTT.

The sample holds a few counts of this clone. The chain joins TRBV6-1 to TRBJ2-7; tentatively, D is TRBD1 (5 bases). V was cut by 4 bases and J by 2 bases, with 12 bases left in between. The CDR3 covers 14 residues. Germline V gene data show CDR1 as MNHNS and CDR2 as SASEGT. CDR3 bases: TGTGCCAGCAGTGGGGGCCCCGACCCCTACGAGCAGTACTTC. It translates to CASSGGPDPYEQYF.

V and J are TRBV6-1 and TRBJ1-3, with D perhaps TRBD1 (6 bases). Germline-derived CDR1 and CDR2 are MNHNS and SASEGT. The CDR3 consists of 15 residues. Trimming took off 6 bases at V and 3 bases at J, with 15 bases between the two ends. CDR3 residues: CASSRQALFGNTIYF. The CDR3 DNA follows: TGTGCCAGCAGCCGACAGGCTCTATTTGGAAACACCATATATTTT.

The CDR3 nucleotides are TGTGCCACCAGCCCTTGGACATCCTCTGGAAACACCATATATTTT. Translated: CATSPWTSSGNTIYF. The chain combines TRBV15 with TRBJ1-3, with a weak D call TRBD1 (5 bases). CDR3 length: 15 amino acids. V dropped 5 bases and J dropped 0 bases, with 11 bases sitting between them. Germline V gene data show CDR1 as LNHNV and CDR2 as YYDKDF (reference sequence).